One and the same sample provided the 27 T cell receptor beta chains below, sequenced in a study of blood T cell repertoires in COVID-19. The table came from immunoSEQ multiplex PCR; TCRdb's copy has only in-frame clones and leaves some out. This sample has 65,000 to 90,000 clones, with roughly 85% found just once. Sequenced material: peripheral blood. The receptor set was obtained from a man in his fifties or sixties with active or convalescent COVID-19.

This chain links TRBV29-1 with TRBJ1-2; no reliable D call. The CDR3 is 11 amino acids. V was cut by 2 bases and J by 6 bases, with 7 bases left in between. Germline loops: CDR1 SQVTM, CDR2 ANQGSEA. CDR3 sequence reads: CSVENPDGYTF. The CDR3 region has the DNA TGCAGCGTTGAAAACCCGGATGGCTACACCTTC.

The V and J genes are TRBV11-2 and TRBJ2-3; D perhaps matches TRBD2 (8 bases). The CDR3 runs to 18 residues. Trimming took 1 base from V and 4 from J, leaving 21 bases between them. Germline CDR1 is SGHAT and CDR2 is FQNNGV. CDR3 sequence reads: CASSLVSRTSRGADTQYF. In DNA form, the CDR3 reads TGTGCCAGCAGCTTAGTTTCTCGGACTAGCAGGGGGGCAGATACGCAGTATTTT. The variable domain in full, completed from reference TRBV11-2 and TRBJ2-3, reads EAGVAQSPRYKIIEKRQSVAFWCNPISGHATLYWYQQILGQGPKLLIQFQNNGVVDDSQLPKDRFSAERLKGVDSTLKIQPAKLEDSAVYLCASSLVSRTSRGADTQYFGPGTRLTVL.

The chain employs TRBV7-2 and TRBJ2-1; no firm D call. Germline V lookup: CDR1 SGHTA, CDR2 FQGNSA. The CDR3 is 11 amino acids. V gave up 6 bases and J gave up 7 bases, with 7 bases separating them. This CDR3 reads CASRLLNEQFF. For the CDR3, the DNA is TGTGCCAGCAGACTACTTAATGAGCAGTTCTTC.

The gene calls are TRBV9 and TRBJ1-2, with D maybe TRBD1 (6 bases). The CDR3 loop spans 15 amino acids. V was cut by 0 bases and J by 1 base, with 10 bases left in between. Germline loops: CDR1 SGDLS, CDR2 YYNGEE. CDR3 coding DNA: TGTGCCAGCAGCGTAGCTAAGGACAGTAACTATGGCTACACCTTC. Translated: CASSVAKDSNYGYTF. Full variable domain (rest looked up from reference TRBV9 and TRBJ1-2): DSGVTQTPKHLITATGQRVTLRCSPRSGDLSVYWYQQSLDQGLQFLIQYYNGEERAKGNILERFSAQQFPDLHSELNLSSLELGDSALYFCASSVAKDSNYGYTFGSGTRLTVV.

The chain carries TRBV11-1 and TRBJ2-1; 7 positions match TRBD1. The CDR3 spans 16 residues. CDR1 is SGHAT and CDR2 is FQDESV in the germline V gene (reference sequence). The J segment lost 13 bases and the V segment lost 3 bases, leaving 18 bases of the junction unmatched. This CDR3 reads CASSLYTPGTVVLQFF. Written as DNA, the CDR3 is TGTGCCAGCAGCTTGTACACCCCCGGGACAGTTGTGTTACAGTTCTTC. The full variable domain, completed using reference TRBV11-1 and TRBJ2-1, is EAEVAQSPRYKITEKSQAVAFWCDPISGHATLYWYRQILGQGPELLVQFQDESVVDDSQLPKDRFSAERLKGVDSTLKIQPAELGDSAMYLCASSLYTPGTVVLQFFGPGTRLTVL.

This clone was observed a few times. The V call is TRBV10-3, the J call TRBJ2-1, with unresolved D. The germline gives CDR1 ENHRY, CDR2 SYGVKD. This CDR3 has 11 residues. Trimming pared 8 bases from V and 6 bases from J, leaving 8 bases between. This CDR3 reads CAIRNSNEQFF. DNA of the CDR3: TGTGCCATCCGCAACTCCAATGAGCAGTTCTTC.

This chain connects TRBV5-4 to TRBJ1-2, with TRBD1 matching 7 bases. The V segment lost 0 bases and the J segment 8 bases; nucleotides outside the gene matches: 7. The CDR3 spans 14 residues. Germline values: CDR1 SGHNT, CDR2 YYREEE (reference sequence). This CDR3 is CASSLGTGAGGYTF. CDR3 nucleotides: TGTGCCAGCAGCTTGGGAACAGGGGCAGGAGGCTACACCTTC.

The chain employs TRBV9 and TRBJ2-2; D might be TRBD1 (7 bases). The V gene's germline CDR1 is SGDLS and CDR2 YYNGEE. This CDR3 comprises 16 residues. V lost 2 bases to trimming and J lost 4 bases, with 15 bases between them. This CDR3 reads CASSVLAQGGTGELFF. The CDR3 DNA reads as TGTGCCAGCAGCGTGCTTGCGCAGGGGGGCACCGGGGAGCTGTTTTTT.

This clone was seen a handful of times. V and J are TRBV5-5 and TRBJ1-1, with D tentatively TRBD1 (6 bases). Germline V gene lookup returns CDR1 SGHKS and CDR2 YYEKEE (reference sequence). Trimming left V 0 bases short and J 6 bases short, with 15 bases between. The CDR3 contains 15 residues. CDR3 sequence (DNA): TGTGCCAGCAGCTTGGTACAGGGTAATGTTCCTGAAGCTTTCTTT. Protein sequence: CASSLVQGNVPEAFF.

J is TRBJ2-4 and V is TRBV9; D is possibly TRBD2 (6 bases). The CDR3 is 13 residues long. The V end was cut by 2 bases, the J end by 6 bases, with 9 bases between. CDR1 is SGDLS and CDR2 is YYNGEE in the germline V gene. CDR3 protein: CASSVEGGNIQYF. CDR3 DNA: TGTGCCAGCAGCGTCGAGGGAGGAAACATTCAGTACTTC.

The CDR3 loop is CASSMGQPHTEAFF. CDR3 bases: TGCGCCAGCAGCATGGGACAACCTCACACTGAAGCTTTCTTT. This sequence joins TRBV5-1 and TRBJ1-1; D possibly corresponds to TRBD1 (6 bases). The CDR3 is made up of 14 amino acids. The germline V and J ends were trimmed by 4 bases and 3 bases, with 13 bases remaining between them. Germline V gene lookup returns CDR1 SGHRS and CDR2 YFSETQ.

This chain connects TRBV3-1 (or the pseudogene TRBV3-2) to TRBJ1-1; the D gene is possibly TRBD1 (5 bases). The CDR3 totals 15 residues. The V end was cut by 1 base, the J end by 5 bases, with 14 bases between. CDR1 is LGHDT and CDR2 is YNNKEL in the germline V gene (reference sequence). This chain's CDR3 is CASSQARALGTEAFF. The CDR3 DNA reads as TGTGCCAGCAGCCAAGCCAGGGCCTTGGGGACTGAAGCTTTCTTT.

The CDR3 loop is CSATIRETQYF. CDR3 sequence (DNA): TGCAGCGCCACTATCCGGGAGACCCAGTACTTC. The chain joins TRBV29-1 to TRBJ2-5; no clear D. The germline V and J ends were trimmed by 7 bases and 5 bases, with 11 bases remaining between them. CDR3 size: 11 residues. Looked up from germline, CDR1 is SQVTM and CDR2 is ANQGSEA.

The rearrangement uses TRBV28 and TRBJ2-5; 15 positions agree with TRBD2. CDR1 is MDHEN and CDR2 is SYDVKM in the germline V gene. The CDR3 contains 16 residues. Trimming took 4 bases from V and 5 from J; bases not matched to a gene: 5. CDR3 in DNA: TGTGCCAGCAGTTCCTTGGGGACTAGCGGGGGGGAGACCCAGTACTTC. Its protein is CASSSLGTSGGETQYF.

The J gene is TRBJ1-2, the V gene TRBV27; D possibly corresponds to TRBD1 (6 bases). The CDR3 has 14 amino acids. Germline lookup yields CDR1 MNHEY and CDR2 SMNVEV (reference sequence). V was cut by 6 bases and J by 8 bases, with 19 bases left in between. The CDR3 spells CASSHTRGVEGYTF. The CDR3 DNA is TGTGCCAGCAGCCACACCAGGGGCGTGGAGGGCTACACCTTC.

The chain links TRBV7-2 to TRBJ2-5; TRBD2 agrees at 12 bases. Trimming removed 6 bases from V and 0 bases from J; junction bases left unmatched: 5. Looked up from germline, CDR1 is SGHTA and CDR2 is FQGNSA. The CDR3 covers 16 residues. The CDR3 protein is CASRASGGGNQETQYF. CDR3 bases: TGTGCCAGCAGAGCTAGCGGGGGGGGAAACCAAGAGACCCAGTACTTC.

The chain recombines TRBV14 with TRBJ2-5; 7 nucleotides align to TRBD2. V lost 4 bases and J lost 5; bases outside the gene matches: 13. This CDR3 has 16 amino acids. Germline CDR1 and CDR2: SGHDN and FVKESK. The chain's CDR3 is CASSRHSMSGGETQYF. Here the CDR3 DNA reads TGTGCCAGCAGCCGACACTCGATGTCCGGGGGGGAGACCCAGTACTTC. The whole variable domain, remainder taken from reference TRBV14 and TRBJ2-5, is EAGVTQFPSHSVIEKGQTVTLRCDPISGHDNLYWYRRVMGKEIKFLLHFVKESKQDESGMPNNRFLAERTGGTYSTLKVQPAELEDSGVYFCASSRHSMSGGETQYFGPGTRLLVL.

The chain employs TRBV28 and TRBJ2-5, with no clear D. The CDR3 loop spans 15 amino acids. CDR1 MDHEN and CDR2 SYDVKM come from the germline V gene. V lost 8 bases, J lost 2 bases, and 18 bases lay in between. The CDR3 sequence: CASQSNTDIQETQYF. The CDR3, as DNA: TGTGCCAGCCAGAGTAACACCGACATTCAAGAGACCCAGTACTTC.

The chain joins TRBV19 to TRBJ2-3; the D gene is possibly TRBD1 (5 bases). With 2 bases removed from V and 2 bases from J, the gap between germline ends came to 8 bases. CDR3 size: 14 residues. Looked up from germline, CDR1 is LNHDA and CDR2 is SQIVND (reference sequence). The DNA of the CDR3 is TGTGCCAGTAGTATACAGGGCAACACAGATACGCAGTATTTT. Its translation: CASSIQGNTDTQYF.

In DNA, the CDR3 is TGTGCCAGCAGCCCGAGCATCATCGCCCTCCACTTT. Protein sequence: CASSPSIIALHF. The chain is built from TRBV12-3 or TRBV12-4 and TRBJ1-6, with no clear D. V lost 6 bases, J lost 14 bases, and 14 bases lay in between. The CDR3 length is 12 residues.

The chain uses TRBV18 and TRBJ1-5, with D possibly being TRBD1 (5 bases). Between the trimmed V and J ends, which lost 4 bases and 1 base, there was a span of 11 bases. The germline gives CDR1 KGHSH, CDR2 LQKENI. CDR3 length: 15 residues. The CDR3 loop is CASSQRGISNQPQHF. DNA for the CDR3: TGTGCCAGCTCACAGCGGGGGATAAGCAATCAGCCCCAGCATTTT.

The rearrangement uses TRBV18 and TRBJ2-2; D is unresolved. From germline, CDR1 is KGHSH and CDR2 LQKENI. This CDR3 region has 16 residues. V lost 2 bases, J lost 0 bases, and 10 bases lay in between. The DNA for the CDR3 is TGTGCCAGCTCACCAATGGAGCCCACGAACACCGGGGAGCTGTTTTTT. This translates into CASSPMEPTNTGELFF.

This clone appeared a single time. DNA for the CDR3: TGTGCCAGCAGCTACGGGCCAGGGACCTACAATGAGCAGTTCTTC. Translated, it gives CASSYGPGTYNEQFF. The chain has TRBV5-4 and TRBJ2-1; D possibly corresponds to TRBD1 (5 bases). This CDR3 has 15 amino acids. CDR1 is SGHNT, CDR2 YYREEE, per germline (reference sequence). V was pared by 3 bases and J by 2 bases, with 12 bases between.

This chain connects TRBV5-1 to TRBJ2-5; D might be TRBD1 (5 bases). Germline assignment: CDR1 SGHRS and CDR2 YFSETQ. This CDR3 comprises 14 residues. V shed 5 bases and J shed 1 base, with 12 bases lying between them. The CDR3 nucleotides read TGCGCCAGCAGTAGGGGAAGCGCCCAAGAGACCCAGTACTTC. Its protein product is CASSRGSAQETQYF.

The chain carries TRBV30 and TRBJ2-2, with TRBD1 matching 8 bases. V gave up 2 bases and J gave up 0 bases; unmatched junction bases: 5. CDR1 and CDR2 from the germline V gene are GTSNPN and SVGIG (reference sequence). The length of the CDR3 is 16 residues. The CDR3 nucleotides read TGTGCCTGGAGTTATTACAGGGGGTCGAACACCGGGGAGCTGTTTTTT. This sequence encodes CAWSYYRGSNTGELFF.

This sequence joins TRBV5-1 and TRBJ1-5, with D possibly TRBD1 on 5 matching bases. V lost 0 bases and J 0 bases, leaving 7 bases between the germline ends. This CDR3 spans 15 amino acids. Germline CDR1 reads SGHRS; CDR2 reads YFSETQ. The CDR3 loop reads CASSLEGNSNQPQHF. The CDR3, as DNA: TGCGCCAGCAGCTTGGAGGGGAATAGCAATCAGCCCCAGCATTTT.

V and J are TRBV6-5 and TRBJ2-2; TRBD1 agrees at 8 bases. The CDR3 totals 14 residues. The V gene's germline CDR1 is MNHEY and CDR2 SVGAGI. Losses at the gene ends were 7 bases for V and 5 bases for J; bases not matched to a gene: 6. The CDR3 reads CASIRQGRTGELFF. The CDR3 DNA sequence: TGTGCCAGCATTAGACAGGGGCGGACCGGGGAGCTGTTTTTT.